These T cell receptor beta chains were read from a single sample in a study of blood T cell repertoires in COVID-19. Produced via immunoSEQ multiplex PCR; TCRdb's table is partial and in-frame only. The data hold some 190,000 clones, with around 82% observed a single time. Material: peripheral blood. All receptors derive from a woman over 75 with active or convalescent COVID-19. CDR3s include the opening cysteine and the closing phenylalanine or tryptophan. Clone size is stated in some rows and not others, as once, few, many or a class when expanded.

CDR3 protein	clone size	V gene	J gene
CASSPTGLADYNEQFF	-	TRBV13	TRBJ2-1
CASSLTGSDGYTF	-	TRBV5-1	TRBJ1-2
CASSSQRGTVAGGYTF	-	TRBV7-9	TRBJ1-2
CASRPGESTNEKLFF	once	TRBV10-2	TRBJ1-4
CASSLIQGIKEGYTF	-	TRBV28	TRBJ1-2
CASSYLQGGYGYTF	-	TRBV6-5	TRBJ1-2
CASSLLAGSTDTQYF	-	TRBV7-3	TRBJ2-3
CAITGSGGYSTDTQYF	-	TRBV10-3	TRBJ2-3
CASRSGTGNEKLFF	few	TRBV4-1	TRBJ1-4
CASSTTGGWNSPLHF	-	TRBV19	TRBJ1-6
CASTQQDSNTGELFF	-	TRBV6-5	TRBJ2-2
CASTRTARSGNTIYF	-	TRBV6-6	TRBJ1-3
CASSPTAGQETQYF	-	TRBV7-3	TRBJ2-5
CATSRDKGLAGGRDNEQFF	-	TRBV15	TRBJ2-1
CASSLGDRNSPLHF	-	TRBV3-1/TRBV3-2	TRBJ1-6
CASSEKRETQYF	-	TRBV7-9	TRBJ2-5
CATRLAENTDTQYF	once	TRBV10-3	TRBJ2-3
CSVRLAGLYEQYF	-	TRBV29-1	TRBJ2-7
CASSLEGVSYNEQFF	once	TRBV5-4	TRBJ2-1
CASSSDSSGANVLTF	-	TRBV5-1	TRBJ2-6
CASSRVGGEEKLFF	-	TRBV5-6	TRBJ1-4
CASSVGHPYNEQFF	-	TRBV9	TRBJ2-1
CASSQGGGTGLYGYTF	-	TRBV4-1	TRBJ1-2
CASSTGTPAGGYNEQFF	-	TRBV19	TRBJ2-1
CASSEYRANEAFF	-	TRBV2	TRBJ1-1
CASAPGVTQTQYF	-	TRBV6-5	TRBJ2-5
CASSGQLAGGAGELFF	-	TRBV7-2	TRBJ2-2
CASSYSRRGGKSEQYF	-	TRBV11-1	TRBJ2-7
CASSRTGVINEQFF	-	TRBV5-1	TRBJ2-1
CASSYSGGEAFF	-	TRBV6-5	TRBJ1-1
CAGVPTGKTYEQYF	-	TRBV30	TRBJ2-7
CASSLGLFGEANYGYTF	-	TRBV5-6	TRBJ1-2
CASLAGGPGTGELFF	-	TRBV5-1	TRBJ2-2
CATSDPGLAGSINTQYF	-	TRBV24-1	TRBJ2-3
CASSLVPGQETQYF	-	TRBV11-2	TRBJ2-5
CAISVDRDTDTQYF	-	TRBV10-3	TRBJ2-3
CASSLTGGSSYNEQFF	once	TRBV6-5	TRBJ2-1
CASSESVAVVYEQFF	-	TRBV6-1	TRBJ2-1
CASVLSGGTEAFF	few	TRBV12-5	TRBJ1-1
CASSLFTRGQETQYF	-	TRBV5-1	TRBJ2-5
CAGAGTGDQPQHF	few	TRBV19	TRBJ1-5
CASSELAGVYNEQFF	-	TRBV9	TRBJ2-1
CASSSGGRSYGYTF	-	TRBV28	TRBJ1-2
CASRLTGGITEAFF	-	TRBV6-5	TRBJ1-1
CASSVSAAPGGETQYF	once	TRBV19	TRBJ2-5
CASLWTEGTEAFF	-	TRBV25-1	TRBJ1-1
CASSFSGSGTPYNEQFF	-	TRBV5-8	TRBJ2-1
CASSIDSFQRGNNEQFF	-	TRBV19	TRBJ2-1
CASSHWTSGRRYSYEQYF	once	TRBV5-4	TRBJ2-7
CASSLMGPDTEAFF	-	TRBV5-4	TRBJ1-1
CASSVRTGPYEQYF	-	TRBV2	TRBJ2-7
CASSYPGVGIGPQHF	few	TRBV6-5	TRBJ1-5
CASSMTREGQYF	-	TRBV12-3/TRBV12-4	TRBJ2-7
CASRFRTLVRLTYEQYF	-	TRBV12-2	TRBJ2-7
CASSQITSGQLTRPYEQYF	once	TRBV6-6	TRBJ2-7
CASSLDQGAHSFF	-	TRBV7-9	TRBJ1-1
CASSSVLAATYEQYF	-	TRBV6-5	TRBJ2-7
CASSLRGQGGGQFF	-	TRBV3-1/TRBV3-2	TRBJ2-1
CATAPGVGSPLHF	-	TRBV28	TRBJ1-6